Sequencing of this TCR beta chain was carried out in a study of blood T cell repertoires in COVID-19. Overall study: Specimens from acute and convalescent COVID-19 originated in the United States, Italy and Spain. T cells, B-cell-depleted T cells, or PBMCs provided the cDNA or gDNA that served as material.

Trimming pared 0 bases from V and 8 bases from J, leaving 11 bases between. This CDR3 has 14 residues. Followed longitudinally, the Seattle patients had been enrolled during active infection. Per the original methods: Cell counts per sample came from amplifying reference gene primers. The protocol was immunoSEQ multiplex PCR, while the TCRdb copy is restricted to in-frame clones and leaves out a portion. D and trimming come from the DNA, and the V and J calls and clone size come from that table. The profile shows under 95,000 clones, over 75% of them singletons. This clone occurred a few times. This rearrangement joins TRBV23-1 to TRBJ1-3, with D possibly being TRBD1 (5 bases). TRBV23-1 is given ORF status, its function remaining uncertain. Sequencing used peripheral blood. The sequence was obtained from a woman aged 80 or older with COVID-19, enrolled during active disease. The CDR3 protein is CASSQSGRGDTIYF. The CDR3 DNA is TGCGCCAGCAGTCAATCCGGGAGGGGAGACACCATATATTTT.